A selection of T cell receptor beta chains follows, all from one sample in a study of blood T cell repertoires in COVID-19. Data came from immunoSEQ multiplex PCR; TCRdb stores just in-frame clones and leaves some out. The sample carries more than 150,000 clones, roughly 80% recorded once. Specimen: peripheral blood. The receptors were gathered from a man aged 55 to 69 with active or convalescent COVID-19. The CDR3 runs from the conserved cysteine through the conserved F or W. D genes are given only for firm matches. Rows give clone size only sometimes, using once, few, many, or a class for an expanded clone.

V	D	size	J	DNA	CDR3
TRBV4-2	TRBD2	NA	TRBJ2-4	TGTGCCAGCAGCCAAGACCGGGGGGAGAGGAACATTCAGTACTTC	CASSQDRGERNIQYF
TRBV4-1	TRBD1	NA	TRBJ1-2	TGCGCCAGCAGCCAGGCCGGACAGGGGGCCTATGGCTACACCTTC	CASSQAGQGAYGYTF
TRBV5-4	NA	NA	TRBJ2-3	TGTGCCAGCAGCTTGGGAGTAGATGGAGATACGCAGTATTTT	CASSLGVDGDTQYF
TRBV9	NA	NA	TRBJ2-7	TGTGCCAGCAGCGTAGACCAGCGAGCGTCTGGTGAGCAGTACTTC	CASSVDQRASGEQYF
TRBV21-1	NA	NA	TRBJ2-7	TGTGCCAGCGGCTCAAGGGCGGGGTACGAGCAGTACTTC	CASGSRAGYEQYF
TRBV5-1	TRBD1	NA	TRBJ1-2	TGCGCCAGCAGCTTAAGGTCCCTTTCCCCCTTGGACAGGGGGAGAGTAGGCTACACCTTC	CASSLRSLSPLDRGRVGYTF
TRBV6-4	TRBD2	few	TRBJ2-1	TGTGCCAGCAGCGGGACTAACCTTCTCGGTGAGCAGTTCTTC	CASSGTNLLGEQFF
TRBV28	TRBD1	once	TRBJ2-7	TGTGCCAGCAGTTTATGGGGGACAGGGTCCTACGAGCAGTACTTC	CASSLWGTGSYEQYF
TRBV27	TRBD2	NA	TRBJ2-1	TGTGCCAGCAGTTCTTCCGGGACTAGCAATTACGGTGAGCAGTTCTTC	CASSSSGTSNYGEQFF
TRBV7-8	NA	once	TRBJ1-1	TGTGCCAGCCGCACGGGGTACACTGAAGCTTTCTTT	CASRTGYTEAFF
TRBV18	TRBD1	NA	TRBJ1-1	TGTGCCAGCTCACCCACAGGGGGGGGGAGGAACACTGAAGCTTTCTTT	CASSPTGGGRNTEAFF
TRBV9	NA	NA	TRBJ2-1	TGTGCCAGCAGCGTAGGGACTAATGAGCAGTTCTTC	CASSVGTNEQFF
TRBV3-1/TRBV3-2	TRBD1	NA	TRBJ2-2	TGTGCCAGCAGCCGTCGATCACAGGGGGCGGACACCGGGGAGCTGTTTTTT	CASSRRSQGADTGELFF
TRBV20-1	TRBD1	NA	TRBJ1-4	TGCAGTGCTGGGGACAGTGAAAAACTGTTTTTT	CSAGDSEKLFF
TRBV4-1	NA	NA	TRBJ1-2	TGCGCCAGCAGCCAGGTACTTGCTGGGGAGGGCTACACCTTC	CASSQVLAGEGYTF
TRBV11-2	NA	NA	TRBJ2-5	TGTGCCAGCAGTCCTACTAGGGCAGGAGTAGAGACCCAGTACTTC	CASSPTRAGVETQYF
TRBV28	NA	NA	TRBJ2-7	TGTGCCAGCGGGGCCACAGCTCCCTACGAGCAGTACTTC	CASGATAPYEQYF
TRBV5-6	NA	few	TRBJ1-5	TGTGCCAGCAGCTTGCGTGGCGCAGGGGCCAATCAGCCCCAGCATTTT	CASSLRGAGANQPQHF
TRBV11-2	NA	NA	TRBJ2-7	TGTGCCAGCGGGGGGAGTAGGTACGAGCAGTACTTC	CASGGSRYEQYF
TRBV9	NA	NA	TRBJ2-7	TGTGCCAGCAGCGTGGCCCTTAGCGGATCTTCCTACGAGCAGTACTTC	CASSVALSGSSYEQYF
TRBV6-2/TRBV6-3	TRBD2	NA	TRBJ2-4	TGTGCCAGCAGTCCCGACACGGCTAGCGGGAGTTTGAGAAACATTCAGTACTTC	CASSPDTASGSLRNIQYF
TRBV4-1	TRBD2	NA	TRBJ2-7	TGCGCCACCTCACCGGGACTAGCGCATATGGGGCAGTACTTC	CATSPGLAHMGQYF
TRBV5-1	TRBD1	few	TRBJ2-1	TGCGCCAGCAGCCTGTCCGGGACAGGGCAGTTCTTC	CASSLSGTGQFF
TRBV27	TRBD2	NA	TRBJ2-5	TGTGCCAGCAGTTTTCTAGCGGGAGGGCCCCAAGAGACCCAGTACTTC	CASSFLAGGPQETQYF
TRBV28	NA	NA	TRBJ1-2	TGTGCCAGCAGGAGAGGGGGCTACACCTTC	CASRRGGYTF
TRBV9	TRBD1	NA	TRBJ2-7	TGTGCCAGCAGCGTAGCCGGGACAGGGGACTACGAGCAGTACTTC	CASSVAGTGDYEQYF